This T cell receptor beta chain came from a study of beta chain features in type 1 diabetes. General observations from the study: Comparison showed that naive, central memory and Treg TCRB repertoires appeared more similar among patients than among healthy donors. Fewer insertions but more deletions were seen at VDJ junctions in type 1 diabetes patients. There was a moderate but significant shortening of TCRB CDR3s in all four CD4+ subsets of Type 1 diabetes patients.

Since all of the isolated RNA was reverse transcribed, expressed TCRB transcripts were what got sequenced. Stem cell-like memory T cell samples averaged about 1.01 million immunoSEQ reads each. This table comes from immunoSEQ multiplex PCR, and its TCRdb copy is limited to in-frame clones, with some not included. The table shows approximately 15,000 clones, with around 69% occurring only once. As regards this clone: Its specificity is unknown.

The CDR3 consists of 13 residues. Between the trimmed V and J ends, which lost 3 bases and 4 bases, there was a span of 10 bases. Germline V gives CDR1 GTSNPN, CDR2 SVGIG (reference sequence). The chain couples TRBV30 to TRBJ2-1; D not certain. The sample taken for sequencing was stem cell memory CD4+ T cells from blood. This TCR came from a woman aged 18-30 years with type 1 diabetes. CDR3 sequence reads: CAWSRGVYNEQFF. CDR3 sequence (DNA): TGTGCCTGGAGCCGCGGAGTTTACAATGAGCAGTTCTTC.